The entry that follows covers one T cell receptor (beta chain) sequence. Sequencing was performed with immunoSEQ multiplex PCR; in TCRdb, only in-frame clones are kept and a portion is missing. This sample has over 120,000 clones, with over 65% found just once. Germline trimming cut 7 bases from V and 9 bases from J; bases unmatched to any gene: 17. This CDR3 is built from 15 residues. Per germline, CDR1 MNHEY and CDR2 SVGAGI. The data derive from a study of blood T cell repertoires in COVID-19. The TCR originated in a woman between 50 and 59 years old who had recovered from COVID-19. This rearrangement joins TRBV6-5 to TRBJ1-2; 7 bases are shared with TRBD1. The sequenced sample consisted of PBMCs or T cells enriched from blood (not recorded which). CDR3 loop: CASTTSWTGHARYTF. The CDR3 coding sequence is TGTGCCAGCACCACTTCATGGACAGGTCATGCTCGCTACACCTTC.